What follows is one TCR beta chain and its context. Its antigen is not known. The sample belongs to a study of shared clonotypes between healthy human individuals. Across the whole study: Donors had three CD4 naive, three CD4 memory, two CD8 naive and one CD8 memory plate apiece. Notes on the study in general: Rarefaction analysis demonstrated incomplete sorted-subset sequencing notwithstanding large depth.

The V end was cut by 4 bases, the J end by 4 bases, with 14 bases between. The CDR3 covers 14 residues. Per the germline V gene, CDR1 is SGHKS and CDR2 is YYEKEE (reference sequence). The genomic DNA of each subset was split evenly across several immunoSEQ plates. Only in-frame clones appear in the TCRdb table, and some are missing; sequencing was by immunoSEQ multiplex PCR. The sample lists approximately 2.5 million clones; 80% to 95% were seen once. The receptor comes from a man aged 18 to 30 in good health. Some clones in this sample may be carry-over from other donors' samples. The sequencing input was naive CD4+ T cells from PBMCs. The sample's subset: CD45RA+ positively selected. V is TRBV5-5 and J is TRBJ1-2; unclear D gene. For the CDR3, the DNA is TGTGCCAGCAGCCAGACGATCGTAGGCTATGGCTACACCTTC. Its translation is CASSQTIVGYGYTF.